Presented here are 18 T cell receptor beta chains from one specimen sequenced in a study of blood T cell repertoires in COVID-19. Method: immunoSEQ multiplex PCR; TCRdb's copy keeps in-frame clones and lacks some. The table includes 200,000 to 250,000 clones, more than 75% detected once. Specimen: peripheral blood. These receptors originate from a woman aged 70-85 years with COVID-19, enrolled during active disease.

This clone appeared a few times. The chain employs TRBV7-2 and TRBJ1-1; 8 positions match TRBD1. The CDR3 spans 15 residues. V shed 2 bases and J 5 bases; nucleotides not matched to a gene: 7. Germline V gives CDR1 SGHTA, CDR2 FQGNSA. The CDR3 DNA is TGTGCCAGCAGCTTATCCCAGGGGGCTTATACTGAAGCTTTCTTT. This translates into CASSLSQGAYTEAFF.

The V call is TRBV3-1 (or the pseudogene TRBV3-2), the J call TRBJ1-4; D gene ambiguous. The CDR3 loop spans 13 amino acids. Trimming took off 1 base at V and 14 bases at J, with 14 bases between the two ends. Germline CDR1 is LGHDT and CDR2 is YNNKEL (reference sequence). CDR3 region: CASSQAEGLSLFF. The CDR3 DNA reads as TGTGCCAGCAGCCAAGCAGAGGGATTATCTCTGTTTTTT.

The chain has TRBV5-5 and TRBJ2-7; 8 positions match TRBD1. The CDR3 has 15 residues. Germline values: CDR1 SGHKS, CDR2 YYEKEE (reference sequence). The junction had 13 bases not matched to a gene; V was cut back by 5 bases and J by 6 bases. This CDR3 is CASRLGETGVSEQYF. The CDR3 DNA reads TGTGCCAGCAGACTCGGTGAGACAGGGGTTAGCGAGCAGTACTTC. Variable domain in full (rest from reference TRBV5-5 and TRBJ2-7): DAGVTQSPTHLIKTRGQQVTLRCSPISGHKSVSWYQQVLGQGPQFIFQYYEKEERGRGNFPDRFSARQFPNYSSELNVNALLLGDSALYLCASRLGETGVSEQYFGPGTRLTVT.

The chain recombines TRBV5-1 with TRBJ2-7; 10 bases are a match to TRBD2. This CDR3 region has 16 residues. The V segment lost 0 bases and the J segment 2 bases; nucleotides outside the gene matches: 5. From germline, CDR1 is SGHRS and CDR2 YFSETQ. CDR3 region: CASSLVVSGRPYEQYF. CDR3 nucleotide sequence: TGCGCCAGCAGCTTGGTAGTTAGCGGGAGGCCCTACGAGCAGTACTTC.

V gene TRBV18 combines with J gene TRBJ1-5; 9 bases align to TRBD1. The ends lost 2 bases at V and 6 bases at J; junction bases unmatched: 2. The CDR3 is 14 amino acids. In germline, CDR1 is KGHSH, CDR2 LQKENI. The CDR3 sequence: CASSPTTGGQPQHF. In DNA, the CDR3 is TGTGCCAGCTCACCAACGACAGGGGGTCAGCCCCAGCATTTT.

The chain employs TRBV19 and TRBJ2-1; possibly TRBD2 for D (6 bases). The CDR3 is 12 amino acids. Germline V gene sequence: CDR1 LNHDA, CDR2 SQIVND (reference sequence). The ends were cut back, 2 bases at V and 8 bases at J, with 7 bases in the middle. CDR3 region: CASSITGDEQFF. The CDR3 nucleotides are TGTGCCAGTAGTATAACGGGAGATGAGCAGTTCTTC.

The chain carries TRBV11-2 and TRBJ2-5, with a possible D match to TRBD2 (5 bases). The V gene's germline CDR1 is SGHAT and CDR2 FQNNGV. V lost 1 base, J lost 0 bases, and 6 bases lay in between. The CDR3 runs to 14 residues. CDR3 DNA: TGTGCCAGCAGCTTAGTAGCGAACCAAGAGACCCAGTACTTC. It is translated as CASSLVANQETQYF.

V usage is TRBV28 and J usage is TRBJ1-2, with D uncertain. CDR1 and CDR2 (germline): MDHEN, SYDVKM. The CDR3 is made up of 12 amino acids. V lost 4 bases to trimming and J lost 3 bases, with 6 bases between them. CDR3 sequence reads: CASSWSDYGYTF. The CDR3 nucleotides read TGTGCCAGCAGTTGGTCAGACTATGGCTACACCTTC.

J is TRBJ2-7 and V is TRBV7-2; 9 bases fit TRBD1. J gave up 2 bases and V 5 bases, and 7 bases lay outside the gene matches. The length of the CDR3 is 15 residues. The germline V gene has CDR1 SGHTA and CDR2 FQGNSA. The CDR3 nucleotides are TGTGCCAGCAGCCTTTCCCGGACAGGGGCCTACGAGCAGTACTTC. Translation: CASSLSRTGAYEQYF.

V gene TRBV2 combines with J gene TRBJ2-6; 9 positions match TRBD1. CDR3 size: 17 residues. Germline lookup yields CDR1 SNHLY and CDR2 FYNNEI. J gave up 8 bases and V 8 bases, and 16 bases lay outside the gene matches. CDR3 region: CASGTDRGRGGTNVLTF. DNA of the CDR3: TGTGCCAGCGGAACGGACAGGGGACGAGGGGGGACCAACGTCCTGACTTTC.

The rearrangement uses TRBV5-1 and TRBJ2-7; 9 bases agree with TRBD2. CDR3 length: 14 amino acids. Germline CDR1 and CDR2: SGHRS and YFSETQ. The J segment lost 2 bases and the V segment lost 7 bases, leaving 7 bases of the junction unmatched. The CDR3 DNA reads as TGCGCCAGCTCTGAGACTAGCGGACCCTACGAGCAGTACTTC. Translation gives CASSETSGPYEQYF.

The rearrangement links TRBV5-1 to TRBJ1-1, with TRBD1 matching over 10 bases. V dropped 1 base and J dropped 0; count of bases not matched to a gene: 3. Germline CDR1 and CDR2: SGHRS and YFSETQ. The CDR3 is 16 residues long. Here the CDR3 reads CASSLRTGGMNTEAFF. In nucleotides, the CDR3 is TGCGCCAGCAGCTTGAGGACAGGGGGTATGAACACTGAAGCTTTCTTT.

The chain joins TRBV2 to TRBJ1-1; 9 nucleotides line up with TRBD1. CDR3 length: 14 residues. CDR1 is SNHLY and CDR2 is FYNNEI in the germline V gene. The J segment lost 5 bases and the V segment lost 6 bases, leaving 7 bases of the junction unmatched. The CDR3 region has the DNA TGTGCCAGCAGCAGGACAGGGGCGAGAACTGAAGCTTTCTTT. Residues: CASSRTGARTEAFF.

V usage is TRBV27 and J usage is TRBJ2-2; D ambiguous. The germline gives CDR1 MNHEY, CDR2 SMNVEV (reference sequence). V was trimmed by 3 bases and J by 0 bases, leaving 8 bases between them. This CDR3 has 15 residues. The CDR3 bases are TGTGCCAGCAGTTTCTTCGGGTCGAACACCGGGGAGCTGTTTTTT. Translation gives CASSFFGSNTGELFF.

This chain links TRBV28 with TRBJ1-2, with TRBD1 matching over 9 bases. Germline CDR1 and CDR2: MDHEN and SYDVKM. The CDR3 extends over 18 amino acids. The J segment lost 4 bases and the V segment lost 0 bases, leaving 12 bases of the junction unmatched. CDR3 sequence reads: CASSLWVYRGRQSYGYTF. The CDR3 DNA sequence: TGTGCCAGCAGTTTATGGGTGTACAGGGGGCGACAGTCCTATGGCTACACCTTC.

The gene calls are TRBV30 and TRBJ2-1; 10 bases agree with TRBD2. This CDR3 has 17 residues. The V gene end was trimmed by 7 bases and the J gene end by 1 base; junction bases not matched to a gene: 13. Looked up from germline, CDR1 is GTSNPN and CDR2 is SVGIG (reference sequence). CDR3 amino acids: CALGAGGPSRSYNEQFF. The CDR3, as DNA: TGTGCCTTAGGAGCGGGAGGGCCCTCAAGGTCCTACAATGAGCAGTTCTTC.

The chain recombines TRBV2 with TRBJ2-5, with TRBD2 identical over 13 bases. J was trimmed by 5 bases and V by 4 bases; bases with no gene match: 4. This CDR3 has 15 amino acids. Germline values: CDR1 SNHLY, CDR2 FYNNEI. DNA for the CDR3: TGTGCCAGCAGTGGACTAGCGGGGGGAGAGGAGACCCAGTACTTC. This codes for CASSGLAGGEETQYF.

This rearrangement joins TRBV6-5 to TRBJ1-2; 7 bases are a match to TRBD1. Germline V gene data show CDR1 as MNHEY and CDR2 as SVGAGI. The J segment lost 4 bases and the V segment lost 5 bases, leaving 7 bases of the junction unmatched. The CDR3 spans 14 residues. The CDR3 nucleotides are TGTGCCAGCAGTCCCTTGGGACAGTCCTATGGCTACACCTTC. Amino acid sequence: CASSPLGQSYGYTF.